The source of this T cell receptor beta chain is a study of early T cells in non-severe SARS-CoV-2 infection. At least ten counts were recorded for this clonotype. One entry per CDR3 protein results from TCRdb running MiXCR on the 5' RACE reads. The sample includes 70,000 or so distinct CDR3 sequences, 12% of them seen just once. Germline V gene lookup returns CDR1 MDHEN and CDR2 SYDVKM. The CDR3 consists of 15 residues. With V trimmed by 7 bases and J by 1 base, 6 bases remained unmatched. The clonotype originates from an adult who was a healthcare worker with PCR-confirmed SARS-CoV-2 infection or an uninfected control (not recorded which). The sample taken for sequencing was whole blood. V is TRBV28 and J is TRBJ1-2; TRBD1 agrees at 10 bases. For the CDR3, the DNA is TGTGCCAGCACCCTGACAGGGGGCTTTAACTATGGCTACACCTTC. It codes for CASTLTGGFNYGYTF.